Reported below is one TCR beta chain. Its antigen is still unknown. This record belongs to a study of graft-versus-host responses after intestinal transplantation. Study in general: Every recipient underwent anti-thymocyte globulin induction, then tacrolimus and steroids for two to four years.

Study results and limitations: Early after transplant, HvG declines were associated with peak levels of circulating GvH clones. GvH clones detected in recipient marrow included some appearing first in ileum or blood.

Repertoires were generated with immunoSEQ multiplex PCR, while TCRdb's copy carries only in-frame clones and drops some. The table shows about 96,000 clones, with 90% to 95% occurring only once. The CDR3 is 12 residues long. Germline V lookup: CDR1 SEHNR, CDR2 FQNEAQ (reference sequence). The V end lost 5 bases, the J end lost 14 bases, and 16 bases lay between the germline ends. The sample consisted of unstimulated CD4+ T cells sorted from spleen or lymph node cells, taken before intestinal transplant. The J gene is TRBJ2-1, the V gene TRBV7-9, with a weak D call TRBD2 (5 bases). The clonotype comes from a human donor who received an intestinal transplant. The CDR3 DNA sequence: TGTGCCAGCAGCCCGTACCCGAGGGTTGAGTTCTTC. This encodes CASSPYPRVEFF.